The present entry profiles one T cell receptor beta chain with its context. The data were taken from a study of blood T cell repertoires in COVID-19. Study at large: T cells, B-cell-depleted T cells, or PBMCs provided the cDNA or gDNA that served as material.

V was pared by 7 bases and J by 2 bases, with 7 bases of the junction left unmatched. The CDR3 is 14 residues long. Germline V gene data show CDR1 as LNHDA and CDR2 as SQIVND (reference sequence). Only in-frame clones appear in the TCRdb table, and some are missing; sequencing was by immunoSEQ multiplex PCR. The sample lists under 250,000 clones, 80% to 90% occurring once. All enrollees were about 18 to 95 years old and from under 25 US areas. Cohorts were based on clinical histories the participants reported. This chain uses TRBV19 with TRBJ2-5; TRBD1 aligns across 7 bases. The sequence was obtained from a woman aged 45-65 years who had been exposed to COVID-19. The sequenced material came from PBMCs or T cells enriched from blood (not recorded which). CDR3 amino acids: CASTTGTAQETQYF. The DNA for the CDR3 is TGTGCCAGTACCACCGGGACAGCTCAAGAGACCCAGTACTTC.